A single sample gave rise to the 15 T cell receptor beta chains below, sequenced in a study of T-cell memory formation after mild COVID-19. TCRdb recomputed calls from the 5' RACE reads with MiXCR, one row per CDR3 protein. Among 150,000 to 200,000 distinct CDR3 sequences listed, 20% to 25% were seen once. Sample: PBMCs or a T cell subset sorted from them (not recorded which). All receptors derive from an adult woman who had mild COVID-19 (a few samples of this study predate the infection). Cell type and time point are not known.

Only a few counts were recorded for this clonotype. The genes are TRBV15 and TRBJ2-7; 9 bases line up with TRBD1. The CDR3 has 15 amino acids. In germline, CDR1 is LNHNV, CDR2 YYDKDF (reference sequence). V lost 2 bases and J lost 6; bases outside the gene matches: 8. The CDR3, as DNA: TGTGCCACCAGCAGAAACCGGGACAGGGACTTCGAGCAGTACTTC. The encoded protein is CATSRNRDRDFEQYF.

This clonotype was counted at least ten times. V and J are TRBV4-3 and TRBJ2-1, with TRBD2 as a possible D gene (5 bases). The germline gives CDR1 LGHNA, CDR2 YSLEER. The length of the CDR3 is 16 residues. With 0 bases removed from V and 4 bases from J, the gap between germline ends came to 13 bases. The CDR3: CASSQEYGNLYNEQFF. CDR3 coding DNA: TGCGCCAGCAGCCAAGAGTACGGGAATTTATACAATGAGCAGTTCTTC.

This chain connects TRBV5-5 to TRBJ1-2; unclear D gene. V lost 4 bases and J 4 bases, leaving 11 bases between the germline ends. The CDR3 loop spans 13 amino acids. Per the germline V gene, CDR1 is SGHKS and CDR2 is YYEKEE (reference sequence). CDR3 sequence: CASSIAISYGYTF. DNA of the CDR3: TGTGCCAGCAGCATCGCGATTTCCTATGGCTACACCTTC.

The rearrangement joins TRBV27 to TRBJ2-6; D unresolved. V was shortened by 9 bases and J by 0 bases, with 6 bases between the two germline ends. This CDR3 region has 13 residues. CDR1 and CDR2 (germline): MNHEY, SMNVEV (reference sequence). CDR3 residues: CASGSSGANVLTF. For the CDR3, the DNA is TGTGCCAGTGGATCCTCTGGGGCCAACGTCCTGACTTTC.

This clonotype showed up just a few times. The chain joins TRBV5-6 to TRBJ1-5, with D unclear. Germline V gives CDR1 SGHDT, CDR2 YYEEEE. This CDR3 has 12 residues. The V gene lost 3 bases and the J gene lost 3 bases, with 4 bases spanning the gap. CDR3 region: CASSSYNQPQHF. CDR3 nucleotides: TGTGCCAGCAGCTCCTACAATCAGCCCCAGCATTTT.

This clonotype was observed a few times. This sequence joins TRBV6-1 and TRBJ1-2; D ambiguous. Germline assignment: CDR1 MNHNS and CDR2 SASEGT. This CDR3 is 13 amino acids long. V was trimmed by 5 bases and J by 8 bases, leaving 15 bases between them. In DNA, the CDR3 is TGTGCCAGCAGTACTCAAGTCCCGGACGGCTACACCTTC. Translation gives CASSTQVPDGYTF.

The chain employs TRBV12-3 or TRBV12-4 and TRBJ1-2; perhaps TRBD1 as D (5 bases). This CDR3 comprises 14 residues. The ends were cut back, 0 bases at V and 3 bases at J, with 8 bases in the middle. The CDR3 loop reads CASSLAGGDYGYTF. CDR3 in DNA: TGTGCCAGCAGTTTAGCCGGGGGGGACTATGGCTACACCTTC.

This clonotype has a handful of counts. The chain uses TRBV7-6 and TRBJ2-3; the D is unclear. In germline, CDR1 is SGHVS, CDR2 FNYEAQ. Trimming took off 5 bases at V and 0 bases at J, with 6 bases between the two ends. The CDR3 is 13 residues long. CDR3 region: CASSPASTDTQYF. The CDR3 coding sequence is TGTGCCAGCAGCCCCGCTAGCACAGATACGCAGTATTTT.

This clonotype occurred a few times. V and J are TRBV7-9 and TRBJ2-7; tentative D call: TRBD2 (6 bases). The CDR3 totals 14 residues. Germline-derived CDR1 and CDR2 are SEHNR and FQNEAQ (reference sequence). The ends were cut back, 5 bases at V and 3 bases at J, with 14 bases in the middle. CDR3: CASSPAGPVYEQYF. CDR3 in DNA: TGTGCCAGCAGCCCGGCGGGACCGGTCTACGAGCAGTACTTC.

This clonotype turned up a few times. The chain has TRBV9 and TRBJ2-3, with 7 positions matching TRBD1. With 0 bases clipped from V and 1 base from J, the junction kept 2 bases outside the gene matches. The CDR3 spans 15 residues. In germline, CDR1 is SGDLS, CDR2 YYNGEE. The CDR3 sequence is CASSVGTGGTDTQYF. CDR3 sequence (DNA): TGTGCCAGCAGCGTAGGGACAGGCGGCACAGATACGCAGTATTTT. The full variable domain, in which reference TRBV9 and TRBJ2-3 provide the parts outside the CDR3, is DSGVTQTPKHLITATGQRVTLRCSPRSGDLSVYWYQQSLDQGLQFLIQYYNGEERAKGNILERFSAQQFPDLHSELNLSSLELGDSALYFCASSVGTGGTDTQYFGPGTRLTVL.

This rearrangement joins TRBV9 to TRBJ2-2; D may be TRBD2 (7 bases). Germline V gene data show CDR1 as SGDLS and CDR2 as YYNGEE. V lost 3 bases and J lost 13, with 25 bases in between. The CDR3 is 16 residues long. The DNA for the CDR3 is TGTGCCAGCAGCGCACAGTGGGGGGCTAGCGGCGAGTGGCTGTTTTTT. Its protein is CASSAQWGASGEWLFF. The variable domain in full, with the rest retrieved from reference TRBV9 and TRBJ2-2, is DSGVTQTPKHLITATGQRVTLRCSPRSGDLSVYWYQQSLDQGLQFLIQYYNGEERAKGNILERFSAQQFPDLHSELNLSSLELGDSALYFCASSAQWGASGEWLFFGEGSRLTVL.

There are a few counts of this clonotype. The genes are TRBV7-2 and TRBJ2-5, with 8 positions matching TRBD1. Germline CDR1 reads SGHTA; CDR2 reads FQGNSA. V lost 4 bases to trimming and J lost 1 base; unmatched junction nucleotides: 5. The CDR3 covers 15 residues. The CDR3 nucleotides are TGTGCCAGCAGCTCCGGACAGGGTGGCCAAGAGACCCAGTACTTC. Its protein product is CASSSGQGGQETQYF.

This chain joins TRBV7-7 and TRBJ1-3; possibly TRBD1 for D (6 bases). CDR3 length: 16 residues. Trimming pared 0 bases from V and 4 bases from J, leaving 13 bases between. Germline values: CDR1 SSHAT, CDR2 FNYEAQ (reference sequence). In DNA form, the CDR3 reads TGTGCCAGCAGCTTAGCCCCCAGGGGTGCCGGAAACACCATATATTTT. It is translated as CASSLAPRGAGNTIYF.

This chain links TRBV12-3 or TRBV12-4 with TRBJ1-1; tentative D call: TRBD1 (6 bases). The CDR3 runs to 12 residues. The V end lost 5 bases, the J end lost 11 bases, and 15 bases lay between the germline ends. In nucleotides, the CDR3 is TGTGCCAGCAGTCTAGGTACAGGGTGGGCTTTCTTT. Encoded protein: CASSLGTGWAFF.

V gene TRBV4-1 combines with J gene TRBJ2-7, with a possible D match to TRBD1 (6 bases). Deletions cut 1 base from V and 5 bases from J, with 12 bases between. The CDR3 is 14 amino acids. Per germline, CDR1 MGHRA and CDR2 YSYEKL. In DNA, the CDR3 is TGCGCCAGCAGCCAAGCAGGGGATTGGCACGAGCAGTACTTC. The encoded protein is CASSQAGDWHEQYF.